A single sample is the source of the 22 T cell receptor beta chains below, sequenced in a study of T-cell memory formation after mild COVID-19. TCRdb analysed the 5' RACE reads with MiXCR anew, one entry per CDR3 protein. The sample holds 200,000 to 250,000 distinct CDR3 sequences, 9% to 10% seen once. The sequenced sample consisted of PBMCs or a T cell subset sorted from them (not recorded which). These receptors originate from a man aged 18 to 30 who had mild COVID-19 (a few samples of this study predate the infection). Cell type and time point are not known.

The table lists this clonotype with many counts. V and J are TRBV9 and TRBJ2-2; no reliable D call. CDR3 length: 14 residues. Per germline, CDR1 SGDLS and CDR2 YYNGEE. The germline V and J ends were trimmed by 3 bases and 4 bases, with 10 bases remaining between them. CDR3 DNA sequence: TGTGCCAGCAGCGCCCGAGGCCCCACCGGGGAGCTGTTTTTT. This translates into CASSARGPTGELFF.

The chain recombines TRBV3-1 with TRBJ1-1; D ambiguous. Germline-derived CDR1 and CDR2 are LGHDT and YNNKEL (reference sequence). V was shortened by 1 base and J by 6 bases, with 12 bases between the two germline ends. This CDR3 is built from 14 residues. The CDR3 protein is CASSQGPGIPEAFF. As DNA, the CDR3 is TGTGCCAGCAGCCAAGGCCCCGGGATTCCTGAAGCTTTCTTT.

This clonotype was recorded a few times. The rearrangement uses TRBV12-3 or TRBV12-4 and TRBJ2-7, with TRBD1 matching over 10 bases. Trimming cost V 4 bases and J 0 bases; bases outside gene matches: 12. The CDR3 consists of 18 residues. The CDR3: CASSSDWTGGITSYEQYF. In DNA form, the CDR3 reads TGTGCCAGCAGTTCCGACTGGACAGGGGGTATCACCTCCTACGAGCAGTACTTC.

J is TRBJ2-1 and V is TRBV6-2 or TRBV6-3; D is possibly TRBD1 or TRBD2 (5 bases each). V was pared by 11 bases and J by 7 bases, with 15 bases between. CDR1 is MNHEY, CDR2 SVGEGT, per germline. CDR3 size: 12 residues. The CDR3 reads CAGGRAGNEQFF. In DNA form, the CDR3 reads TGTGCCGGAGGCAGGGCTGGGAATGAGCAGTTCTTC.

This clonotype was counted only a few times. The rearrangement links TRBV5-4 to TRBJ1-6, with a tentative D call TRBD1 (5 bases). Germline V gene data show CDR1 as SGHNT and CDR2 as YYREEE (reference sequence). The CDR3 is 17 amino acids. With 0 bases removed from V and 10 bases from J, the gap between germline ends came to 20 bases. The DNA of the CDR3 is TGTGCCAGCAGCTTGGTATTTCGGGGGGTAAAGGGGTCACCCCTCCACTTT. This codes for CASSLVFRGVKGSPLHF.

J is TRBJ1-5 and V is TRBV2; D is perhaps TRBD1 (5 bases). CDR1 is SNHLY, CDR2 FYNNEI, per germline. V was cut by 3 bases and J by 2 bases, with 8 bases left in between. The CDR3 is 14 amino acids. This chain's CDR3 is CASSDRDGNQPQHF. The CDR3 bases are TGTGCCAGCAGTGACAGGGACGGCAATCAGCCCCAGCATTTT. Supplemented by reference TRBV2 and TRBJ1-5, the full variable domain reads EPEVTQTPSHQVTQMGQEVILRCVPISNHLYFYWYRQILGQKVEFLVSFYNNEISEKSEIFDDQFSVERPDGSNFTLKIRSTKLEDSAMYFCASSDRDGNQPQHFGDGTRLSIL.

This sequence joins TRBV7-2 and TRBJ1-5; a possible D gene is TRBD1 (5 bases). The germline V gene encodes CDR1 SGHTA and CDR2 FQGNSA. The CDR3 extends over 12 amino acids. V dropped 9 bases and J dropped 7 bases, with 13 bases sitting between them. CDR3 sequence reads: CARSKGRQPQHF. CDR3 coding DNA: TGTGCCAGGAGCAAGGGGAGGCAGCCCCAGCATTTT.

The chain employs TRBV7-2 and TRBJ1-1; 8 bases agree with TRBD1. The CDR3 runs 15 residues. After removal of 6 bases from V and 5 bases from J, the junction contained 11 bases not matched to a gene. Germline V gene lookup returns CDR1 SGHTA and CDR2 FQGNSA. The CDR3 sequence is CASRHTSGGRTEAFF. CDR3 DNA: TGTGCCAGCAGACACACCTCAGGGGGCCGTACTGAAGCTTTCTTT.

This clonotype was detected a few times. This chain joins TRBV3-1 and TRBJ1-3; D perhaps matches TRBD1 (5 bases). The CDR3 is made up of 15 amino acids. The germline V gene encodes CDR1 LGHDT and CDR2 YNNKEL (reference sequence). V was trimmed by 0 bases and J by 2 bases, leaving 8 bases between them. The CDR3 DNA reads TGTGCCAGCAGCCAAGAACCGACAGCTGGAAACACCATATATTTT. Protein sequence: CASSQEPTAGNTIYF.

This clonotype appeared a few times. V is TRBV7-9 and J is TRBJ2-1, with TRBD1 as a possible D gene (6 bases). V was pared by 6 bases and J by 7 bases, with 16 bases between. The germline CDR1 and CDR2 sequences are SEHNR and FQNEAQ (reference sequence). CDR3 length: 14 residues. For the CDR3, the DNA is TGTGCCAGCAGTTTGGACAGCCACCTTAATGAGCAGTTCTTC. Amino acid sequence: CASSLDSHLNEQFF.

The V and J genes are TRBV5-6 and TRBJ2-5; D not certain. Trimming left V 4 bases short and J 5 bases short, with 15 bases between. The CDR3 contains 14 residues. Germline-derived CDR1 and CDR2 are SGHDT and YYEEEE. CDR3 loop: CASSDGPRSETQYF. The CDR3 DNA follows: TGTGCCAGCAGCGACGGCCCCCGGTCGGAGACCCAGTACTTC.

This clonotype occurred many times. The chain combines TRBV5-1 with TRBJ2-1; D gene uncertain. CDR1 is SGHRS, CDR2 YFSETQ, per germline. The CDR3 has 14 residues. Trimming pared 1 base from V and 6 bases from J, leaving 11 bases between. The CDR3 nucleotides read TGCGCCAGCAGCTTGTACGGAAGGGTCAATGAGCAGTTCTTC. Translated: CASSLYGRVNEQFF.

The rearrangement links TRBV7-9 to TRBJ1-2; D call uncertain. V gave up 6 bases and J gave up 5 bases, with 10 bases separating them. This CDR3 region has 12 residues. The germline V gene encodes CDR1 SEHNR and CDR2 FQNEAQ (reference sequence). In DNA form, the CDR3 reads TGTGCCAGCAGTCTCGGACGGTATGGCTACACCTTC. Residues: CASSLGRYGYTF.

The chain recombines TRBV12-3 or TRBV12-4 with TRBJ2-2; D remains ambiguous. The CDR3 spans 13 residues. V gave up 3 bases and J gave up 7 bases, with 9 bases separating them. CDR3 sequence (DNA): TGTGCCAGCAGTTTCAACGGCTACGGGGAGCTGTTTTTT. It is translated as CASSFNGYGELFF.

This clonotype was detected many times. This chain connects TRBV12-3 or TRBV12-4 to TRBJ1-2; the match to TRBD1 covers 9 bases. The CDR3 consists of 15 residues. After removal of 6 bases from V and 0 bases from J, the junction contained 5 bases not matched to a gene. DNA for the CDR3: TGTGCCAGCAGGCTAGGACAGGGGTCTAACTATGGCTACACCTTC. Its translation is CASRLGQGSNYGYTF.

This clonotype was observed a few times. The chain carries TRBV18 and TRBJ1-5; a weak D match, TRBD1 (5 bases). The V gene's germline CDR1 is KGHSH and CDR2 LQKENI. CDR3 length: 16 amino acids. V lost 0 bases and J 4 bases, leaving 13 bases between the germline ends. CDR3 coding DNA: TGTGCCAGCTCACCACCCGGGGGGGGGAGAAATCAGCCCCAGCATTTT. This gives the protein CASSPPGGGRNQPQHF. The full variable domain, in which reference TRBV18 and TRBJ1-5 provide the parts outside the CDR3, is NAGVMQNPRHLVRRRGQEARLRCSPMKGHSHVYWYRQLPEEGLKFMVYLQKENIIDESGMPKERFSAEFPKEGPSILRIQQVVRGDSAAYFCASSPPGGGRNQPQHFGDGTRLSIL.

This clonotype was found many times. The chain links TRBV20-1 to TRBJ2-5; tentatively, D is TRBD2 (7 bases). This CDR3 has 15 amino acids. Looked up from germline, CDR1 is DFQATT and CDR2 is SNEGSKA (reference sequence). The V gene lost 5 bases and the J gene lost 6 bases, with 22 bases spanning the gap. CDR3 DNA: TGCAGTGCTTACATCGGGGGGCCAGCTTATAAGACCCAGTACTTC. This encodes CSAYIGGPAYKTQYF.

The V and J genes are TRBV6-2 or TRBV6-3 and TRBJ2-1; D is uncertain. V was shortened by 2 bases and J by 10 bases, with 21 bases between the two germline ends. Germline lookup yields CDR1 MNHEY and CDR2 SVGEGT. This CDR3 contains 16 residues. Written as DNA, the CDR3 is TGTGCCAGCAGTTACCGGTTCAGTGGCGAAGGGTACGAGCAGTTCTTC. This gives the protein CASSYRFSGEGYEQFF.

This clonotype was observed many times. The chain couples TRBV7-2 to TRBJ1-5; D remains unclear. The germline V gene encodes CDR1 SGHTA and CDR2 FQGNSA. The length of the CDR3 is 12 residues. V lost 6 bases and J lost 1, with 4 bases in between. The CDR3 nucleotides are TGTGCCAGCAGTGACAGCAATCAGCCCCAGCATTTT. It is translated as CASSDSNQPQHF.

This clonotype was counted a few times. This chain links TRBV6-6 with TRBJ1-5; D may be TRBD1 (5 bases). V gave up 6 bases and J gave up 7 bases, with 10 bases separating them. The CDR3 runs 12 residues. Germline V gene sequence: CDR1 MNHNY, CDR2 SVGAGI (reference sequence). CDR3 DNA: TGTGCCAGCAGACGCGGGGGACAGCCCCAGCATTTT. Its translation is CASRRGGQPQHF.

This clonotype turned up a few times. The rearrangement links TRBV19 to TRBJ1-1; D is perhaps TRBD1 (5 bases). In germline, CDR1 is LNHDA, CDR2 SQIVND (reference sequence). V was cut by 3 bases and J by 2 bases, with 16 bases left in between. CDR3 length equals 16 residues. The CDR3 loop is CASSMGPFSGNTEAFF. The CDR3 coding sequence is TGTGCCAGTAGTATGGGGCCCTTCTCAGGAAACACTGAAGCTTTCTTT.

The chain couples TRBV5-6 to TRBJ1-1; 8 nucleotides agree with TRBD1. The CDR3 totals 14 residues. Germline CDR1 is SGHDT and CDR2 is YYEEEE. J was trimmed by 11 bases and V by 0 bases; bases with no gene match: 9. The CDR3, as DNA: TGTGCCAGCAGCTTGGGACAGGGGACGGGTTACGCTTTCTTT. It is translated as CASSLGQGTGYAFF.